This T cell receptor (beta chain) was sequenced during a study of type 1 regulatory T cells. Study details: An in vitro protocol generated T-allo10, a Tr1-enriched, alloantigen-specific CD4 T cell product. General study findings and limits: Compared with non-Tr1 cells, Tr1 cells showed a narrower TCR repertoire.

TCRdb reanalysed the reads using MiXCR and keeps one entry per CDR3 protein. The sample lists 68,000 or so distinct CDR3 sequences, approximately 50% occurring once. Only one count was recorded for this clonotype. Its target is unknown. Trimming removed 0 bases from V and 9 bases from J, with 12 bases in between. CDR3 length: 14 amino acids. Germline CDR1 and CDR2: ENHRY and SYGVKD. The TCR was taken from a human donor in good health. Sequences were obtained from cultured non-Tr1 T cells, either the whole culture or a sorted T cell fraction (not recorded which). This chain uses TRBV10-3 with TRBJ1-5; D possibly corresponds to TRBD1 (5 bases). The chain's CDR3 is CAISESSDGGPQHF. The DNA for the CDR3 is TGTGCCATCAGTGAGTCTTCGGACGGGGGGCCCCAGCATTTT.